This T cell receptor (beta chain) derives from a study of blood T cell repertoires in COVID-19. Study in general: Samples taken during acute and convalescent COVID-19 were collected in the United States, Italy and Spain.

The CDR3 has 16 residues. Germline CDR1 reads SGHDT; CDR2 reads YYEEEE. V was clipped by 5 bases and J by 2 bases; unmatched bases: 10. Two negative PCRs, clearance, or symptom resolution had been documented for recovered Cohort 3 donors. In the study's own analysis: Researchers report that nucleated cell counts were estimated from reference gene primer amplification. Produced via immunoSEQ multiplex PCR; TCRdb's table is partial and in-frame only. V, J and clone size reflect that table, while D and trimming were determined from the DNA. The table has about 480,000 clones, 85% to 90% seen once; the top ten hold less than 2%. In its sample, this clone was seen many times.

Material: PBMCs or T cells enriched from blood (not recorded which). This TCR came from a middle-aged woman who had recovered from COVID-19. V usage is TRBV5-6 and J usage is TRBJ1-5; 7 positions agree with TRBD1. The CDR3 loop reads CASRRYSGGGNQPQHF. Here the CDR3 DNA reads TGTGCCAGCAGACGCTACTCAGGGGGAGGCAATCAGCCCCAGCATTTT.